This TCR beta chain was recovered during a study of shared clonotypes between healthy human individuals. This CDR3 is built from 18 residues. Germline V gene lookup returns CDR1 MNHEY and CDR2 SMNVEV (reference sequence). Deletions cut 5 bases from V and 0 bases from J, with 20 bases between. CD4+ cells underwent separation, giving CD45RA+ naive and CD45RA-negative memory subsets. TCRdb's table, derived via immunoSEQ multiplex PCR, lists solely in-frame clones and lacks some. The sample holds almost 750,000 clones; roughly two thirds are singletons and the top ten take around 1.8%. Sequencing input: memory CD4+ T cells sorted from blood. The subset is: CD45RA-negative fraction. The rearrangement joins TRBV27 to TRBJ1-5, with a weak D call TRBD1 (5 bases). The TCR originated in a woman aged 30 to 39 in good health. CDR3 in DNA: TGTGCCAGCAGTCCCAAAGGGGTGGGAATATATAGCAATCAGCCCCAGCATTTT. It codes for CASSPKGVGIYSNQPQHF.